Listed below are T cell receptor beta chains from one sample, sequenced in a study of blood T cell repertoires in COVID-19. Sequencing used immunoSEQ multiplex PCR; TCRdb keeps in-frame clones, though not all of them. The sample yields more than 50,000 clones, around three quarters seen once. The sequenced sample was peripheral blood. These receptor sequences come from a human donor in a cohort sampled during active COVID-19. Each CDR3 is given with its conserved first and last residue. Each record gives: CDR3 protein, CDR3 DNA, clone size, D gene, V gene, J gene. A D gene is named only where the DNA matches it firmly. Clone size is not always given. Where it is, it says once, few, many or a class for expanded clones.

CDR3aa: CAWSGGVETQYF
CDR3nt: TGTGCCTGGAGTGGGGGAGTGGAGACCCAGTACTTC
abundance: .
d_gene: .
v_gene: TRBV30
j_gene: TRBJ2-5

CDR3aa: CASSQGTSGTDTQYF
CDR3nt: TGTGCCAGCAGCCAAGGGACTAGCGGCACAGATACGCAGTATTTT
abundance: .
d_gene: TRBD2
v_gene: TRBV7-6
j_gene: TRBJ2-3

CDR3aa: CASSESGVNQPQHF
CDR3nt: TGCGCCAGCAGTGAGTCAGGGGTCAATCAGCCCCAGCATTTT
abundance: .
d_gene: .
v_gene: TRBV10-2
j_gene: TRBJ1-5

CDR3aa: CASSTGGMEYNEQFF
CDR3nt: TGTGCCAGCAGCACAGGGGGTATGGAGTACAATGAGCAGTTCTTC
abundance: .
d_gene: TRBD1
v_gene: TRBV11-2
j_gene: TRBJ2-1

CDR3aa: CASSRDRGGYGYTF
CDR3nt: TGTGCCAGCAGTCGAGACAGGGGAGGCTATGGCTACACCTTC
abundance: .
d_gene: TRBD1
v_gene: TRBV2
j_gene: TRBJ1-2

CDR3aa: CASSLFAGAAGELFF
CDR3nt: TGTGCCAGCAGTTTATTTGCGGGAGCGGCCGGGGAGCTGTTTTTT
abundance: .
d_gene: TRBD2
v_gene: TRBV28
j_gene: TRBJ2-2

CDR3aa: CASKPTGISSYEQYF
CDR3nt: TGTGCCAGCAAGCCTACAGGGATATCTTCCTACGAGCAGTACTTC
abundance: few
d_gene: .
v_gene: TRBV6-5
j_gene: TRBJ2-7

CDR3aa: CASSHATGTGTYEQYF
CDR3nt: TGTGCCAGCAGCCACGCGACCGGGACAGGTACCTACGAGCAGTACTTC
abundance: .
d_gene: TRBD1
v_gene: TRBV4-2
j_gene: TRBJ2-7

CDR3aa: CASSYSRHKNTEAFF
CDR3nt: TGTGCCAGCAGTTACTCTCGACATAAGAACACTGAAGCTTTCTTT
abundance: .
d_gene: .
v_gene: TRBV6-5
j_gene: TRBJ1-1

CDR3aa: CASSPQGSSGANVLTF
CDR3nt: TGTGCCAGCAGCCCACAGGGTTCGTCTGGGGCCAACGTCCTGACTTTC
abundance: once
d_gene: .
v_gene: TRBV28
j_gene: TRBJ2-6

CDR3aa: CASSGRGGGVYEQYF
CDR3nt: TGTGCCAGCAGCGGCCGGGGCGGCGGGGTCTACGAGCAGTACTTC
abundance: .
d_gene: .
v_gene: TRBV6-6
j_gene: TRBJ2-7

CDR3aa: CASSEAGTAYYEQYF
CDR3nt: TGTGCCAGTAGTGAAGCCGGGACAGCATATTACGAGCAGTACTTC
abundance: .
d_gene: TRBD1
v_gene: TRBV19
j_gene: TRBJ2-7

CDR3aa: CASIPGQPPHEQYF
CDR3nt: TGTGCCAGCATTCCGGGACAGCCTCCCCACGAGCAGTACTTC
abundance: .
d_gene: TRBD1
v_gene: TRBV28
j_gene: TRBJ2-7

CDR3aa: CASSQELASGTGELFF
CDR3nt: TGTGCCAGCAGCCAGGAGCTAGCGTCGGGCACCGGGGAGCTGTTTTTT
abundance: .
d_gene: .
v_gene: TRBV4-2
j_gene: TRBJ2-2

CDR3aa: CASSLASGNTIYF
CDR3nt: TGTGCCAGCAGCTTAGCGTCGGGAAACACCATATATTTT
abundance: .
d_gene: .
v_gene: TRBV7-2
j_gene: TRBJ1-3

CDR3aa: CASSLERLLYF
CDR3nt: TGCGCCAGCAGCTTGGAGCGTTTGTTGTACTTC
abundance: few
d_gene: .
v_gene: TRBV5-1
j_gene: TRBJ2-5

CDR3aa: CAWAAGGPGEQYF
CDR3nt: TGTGCCTGGGCAGCGGGAGGGCCGGGGGAGCAGTACTTC
abundance: .
d_gene: TRBD2
v_gene: TRBV30
j_gene: TRBJ2-7

CDR3aa: CATSGQGGHEADTQYF
CDR3nt: TGTGCCACCAGTGGCCAGGGGGGACACGAGGCAGATACGCAGTATTTT
abundance: .
d_gene: .
v_gene: TRBV24-1
j_gene: TRBJ2-3

CDR3aa: CASRGTGRNSPLHF
CDR3nt: TGTGCCAGCAGAGGGACAGGGCGTAATTCACCCCTCCACTTT
abundance: once
d_gene: TRBD1
v_gene: TRBV6-5
j_gene: TRBJ1-6

CDR3aa: CASRWGGGNEKLFF
CDR3nt: TGTGCCAGCAGGTGGGGAGGAGGTAATGAAAAACTGTTTTTT
abundance: .
d_gene: .
v_gene: TRBV28
j_gene: TRBJ1-4

CDR3aa: CSVEEGWGGYGYTF
CDR3nt: TGCAGCGTTGAAGAGGGATGGGGGGGCTATGGCTACACCTTC
abundance: .
d_gene: .
v_gene: TRBV29-1
j_gene: TRBJ1-2

CDR3aa: CASSTQGSGSNQPQHF
CDR3nt: TGTGCCAGTAGTACCCAGGGGTCGGGGAGCAATCAGCCCCAGCATTTT
abundance: .
d_gene: .
v_gene: TRBV19
j_gene: TRBJ1-5

CDR3aa: CASSYLAGGREDTQYF
CDR3nt: TGCGCCAGCAGCTACCTAGCGGGAGGGCGAGAAGATACGCAGTATTTT
abundance: once
d_gene: TRBD2
v_gene: TRBV4-3
j_gene: TRBJ2-3

CDR3aa: CASSSTSNHEQYF
CDR3nt: TGTGCCAGCAGCTCGACTAGCAACCACGAGCAGTACTTC
abundance: .
d_gene: TRBD2
v_gene: TRBV11-3
j_gene: TRBJ2-7

CDR3aa: CASSIVRAGGLGANVLTF
CDR3nt: TGTGCCAGTAGTATCGTAAGAGCGGGAGGGCTTGGGGCCAACGTCCTGACTTTC
abundance: .
d_gene: TRBD2
v_gene: TRBV19
j_gene: TRBJ2-6

CDR3aa: CASRRTTGGEQFF
CDR3nt: TGTGCCAGCAGACGCACCACAGGGGGTGAGCAGTTCTTC
abundance: .
d_gene: TRBD1
v_gene: TRBV6-5
j_gene: TRBJ2-1

CDR3aa: CASSVAGPLFEQYF
CDR3nt: TGTGCCAGCAGTGTTGCGGGACCCCTCTTCGAGCAGTACTTC
abundance: .
d_gene: .
v_gene: TRBV28
j_gene: TRBJ2-7

CDR3aa: CASSQGQGAKDTQYF
CDR3nt: TGCGCCAGCAGCCAAGGGCAGGGGGCGAAAGATACGCAGTATTTT
abundance: .
d_gene: TRBD1
v_gene: TRBV4-1
j_gene: TRBJ2-3

CDR3aa: CASSSQPGQGREQYF
CDR3nt: TGTGCCAGCAGCTCCCAGCCGGGACAGGGGAGGGAGCAGTACTTC
abundance: .
d_gene: TRBD1
v_gene: TRBV11-2
j_gene: TRBJ2-7

CDR3aa: CASSLGTGSDEQYF
CDR3nt: TGTGCCAGCAGCCTTGGGACAGGGAGCGACGAGCAGTACTTC
abundance: .
d_gene: TRBD1
v_gene: TRBV3-1/TRBV3-2
j_gene: TRBJ2-7

CDR3aa: CASSKQVENQPQHF
CDR3nt: TGTGCCAGTAGTAAACAGGTTGAAAATCAGCCCCAGCATTTT
abundance: .
d_gene: .
v_gene: TRBV19
j_gene: TRBJ1-5

CDR3aa: CASSQRDSGGNQPQHF
CDR3nt: TGTGCCAGCTCACAGCGGGACTCTGGTGGCAATCAGCCCCAGCATTTT
abundance: .
d_gene: .
v_gene: TRBV18
j_gene: TRBJ1-5

CDR3aa: CASRNLDRQETQYF
CDR3nt: TGTGCCAGCCGTAACTTGGACAGACAAGAGACCCAGTACTTC
abundance: .
d_gene: .
v_gene: TRBV6-5
j_gene: TRBJ2-5

CDR3aa: CASSITSGPETQYF
CDR3nt: TGTGCCAGCAGTATCACTAGCGGTCCAGAGACCCAGTACTTC
abundance: .
d_gene: TRBD2
v_gene: TRBV28
j_gene: TRBJ2-5

CDR3aa: CAWVTGTGGFYGYTF
CDR3nt: TGTGCCTGGGTTACCGGGACAGGGGGCTTCTATGGCTACACCTTC
abundance: .
d_gene: TRBD1
v_gene: TRBV30
j_gene: TRBJ1-2

CDR3aa: CASSLTPGVTDTQYF
CDR3nt: TGTGCCAGCAGCTTGACCCCGGGAGTCACAGATACGCAGTATTTT
abundance: .
d_gene: .
v_gene: TRBV5-4
j_gene: TRBJ2-3

CDR3aa: CASSRFASHEGSPQHF
CDR3nt: TGTGCCAGCAGCCGATTTGCTTCGCATGAGGGTTCGCCCCAGCATTTT
abundance: .
d_gene: .
v_gene: TRBV3-1/TRBV3-2
j_gene: TRBJ1-5

CDR3aa: CASSPTGTGGYEQYF
CDR3nt: TGTGCCAGCAGCCCGACCGGGACAGGGGGCTACGAGCAGTACTTC
abundance: .
d_gene: TRBD1
v_gene: TRBV7-2
j_gene: TRBJ2-7

CDR3aa: CASSLGGSATEAFF
CDR3nt: TGTGCCAGCAGCTTGGGAGGGAGTGCCACTGAAGCTTTCTTT
abundance: few
d_gene: .
v_gene: TRBV7-2
j_gene: TRBJ1-1

CDR3aa: CASSLRGGYEQYF
CDR3nt: TGTGCCAGCAGTTTACGGGGGGGATACGAGCAGTACTTC
abundance: .
d_gene: TRBD2
v_gene: TRBV12-3/TRBV12-4
j_gene: TRBJ2-7

CDR3aa: CASSLQGTSEAFF
CDR3nt: TGTGCCAGCAGCCTTCAGGGGACATCCGAAGCTTTCTTT
abundance: .
d_gene: .
v_gene: TRBV5-6
j_gene: TRBJ1-1

CDR3aa: CASSLTRAREQFF
CDR3nt: TGTGCCAGCAGCTTAACCAGGGCAAGAGAGCAGTTCTTC
abundance: .
d_gene: .
v_gene: TRBV7-3
j_gene: TRBJ2-1